This T cell receptor beta chain was profiled in a study of T cell repertoires in aging, cancer and after chemotherapy. The wider study: Clear clonal overlap appeared across healthy donor samples taken over several months to years. Some 10 million TCR reads were in the whole dataset.

The V and J ends lost 2 bases and 7 bases respectively, with 17 bases between them. The CDR3 consists of 15 residues. Germline lookup yields CDR1 MGHRA and CDR2 YSYEKL. The template was genomic DNA from peripheral blood, not RNA. Rearranged V-D-J TRB sequences were amplified with a mixed TRB-A/B primer pool. Each CDR3 protein gets one entry after TCRdb re-called the multiplex PCR reads with MiXCR. The repertoire holds about 11,000 distinct CDR3 sequences, roughly two fifths seen once, with 7% to 9% in the top ten. This chain links TRBV4-1 with TRBJ1-2, with D unclear. The receptor's source is a human donor in good health. The sample consisted of blood. The CDR3 DNA is TGCGCCAGCAGCCAACCTACCGAGAGGGCAGGTGGCTACACCTTC. Its protein product is CASSQPTERAGGYTF.